The 29 T cell receptor beta chains below all came from one sample that was sequenced in a study of tumour-infiltrating T cells in Burkitt lymphoma (dated by TCRdb to the early 2020s). The method behind the library was the immunoSEQ multiplex PCR assay. Entries here come from immuneACCESS through TCRdb and include only in-frame sequences with V and J called. Some clones fail to appear in such tables; in the studies checked, an unresolved V gene covers under half of the shortfall, and the cause of the remainder is unknown. The sample includes some 15,000 clones, with about 80% observed a single time. The ten largest account for around 2.2% of the sample. Source material: tumor tissue. The receptor set was obtained from a human donor with diffuse large B-cell lymphoma.

J is TRBJ2-3 and V is TRBV9; D possibly corresponds to TRBD1 (5 bases). Germline loops: CDR1 SGDLS, CDR2 YYNGEE. The length of the CDR3 is 14 residues. The germline V and J ends were trimmed by 4 bases and 0 bases, with 9 bases remaining between them. The CDR3 region has the DNA TGTGCCAGCAGCACAAAGGGGAGCACAGATACGCAGTATTTT. As protein: CASSTKGSTDTQYF.

This clone was detected only once. The chain is built from TRBV6-5 and TRBJ2-5, with D unclear. Trimming removed 2 bases at V and 5 bases at J, with 6 bases between. The germline V gene encodes CDR1 MNHEY and CDR2 SVGAGI. The length of the CDR3 is 12 residues. CDR3 sequence: CASSYSRETQYF. CDR3 sequence (DNA): TGTGCCAGCAGTTACAGCCGGGAGACCCAGTACTTC.

The chain links TRBV19 to TRBJ1-1, with 7 bases fitting TRBD1. Trimming took 5 bases from V and 7 from J; bases not matched to a gene: 4. The CDR3 covers 12 residues. The germline V gene has CDR1 LNHDA and CDR2 SQIVND (reference sequence). The CDR3 sequence: CASSLWDSEAFF. The DNA of the CDR3 is TGTGCCAGTAGTCTATGGGACAGTGAAGCTTTCTTT.

The chain joins TRBV19 to TRBJ2-5; D uncertain. The CDR3 sequence is 15 residues long. CDR1 is LNHDA and CDR2 is SQIVND in the germline V gene (reference sequence). V was shortened by 4 bases and J by 5 bases, with 17 bases between the two germline ends. The CDR3 sequence is CASSTPMGNRETQYF. The DNA of the CDR3 is TGTGCCAGTAGTACGCCTATGGGCAACCGGGAGACCCAGTACTTC.

The V call is TRBV7-6, the J call TRBJ2-7; D call uncertain. The CDR3 totals 11 residues. CDR1 is SGHVS, CDR2 FNYEAQ, per germline. The V and J ends lost 5 bases and 0 bases respectively, with 2 bases between them. The CDR3 is CASSNSYEQYF. The DNA of the CDR3 is TGTGCCAGCAGCAACTCCTACGAGCAGTACTTC.

This clone appeared once. V and J are TRBV9 and TRBJ1-1, with D possibly matching TRBD1 (5 bases). With 0 bases removed from V and 3 bases from J, the gap between germline ends came to 9 bases. The CDR3 covers 14 residues. Per germline, CDR1 SGDLS and CDR2 YYNGEE. Written as DNA, the CDR3 is TGTGCCAGCAGCGTAGCTATAGGGGACACTGAAGCTTTCTTT. The encoded protein is CASSVAIGDTEAFF.

This chain links TRBV2 with TRBJ2-1, with D unclear. V was cut by 7 bases and J by 3 bases, with 4 bases left in between. The CDR3 is 11 amino acids. The germline CDR1 and CDR2 sequences are SNHLY and FYNNEI. The CDR3 region is CASNFYNEQFF. CDR3 in DNA: TGTGCCAGCAATTTCTACAATGAGCAGTTCTTC. Looking up the rest from reference TRBV2 and TRBJ2-1 gives the full variable domain: EPEVTQTPSHQVTQMGQEVILRCVPISNHLYFYWYRQILGQKVEFLVSFYNNEISEKSEIFDDQFSVERPDGSNFTLKIRSTKLEDSAMYFCASNFYNEQFFGPGTRLTVL.

A remark on this clone: Germline and junction disagree at one end, which may indicate a read error. The identical CDR3 is also encoded by other nucleotide sequences in the sample. The chain has TRBV2 and TRBJ1-1; 7 bases agree with TRBD1. There are 11 residues in the CDR3. Germline-derived CDR1 and CDR2 are SNHLY and FYNNEI. The CDR3 region has the DNA TGTGCTAGCAGTGGGACAGTTGAAGCTTTCTTT. Protein: CASSGTVEAFF.

The V gene is TRBV11-2, the J gene TRBJ1-2; the match to TRBD1 covers 8 bases. Unmatched junction bases numbered 5, after V lost 5 bases and J lost 0 bases. The CDR3 length is 15 residues. CDR1 SGHAT and CDR2 FQNNGV come from the germline V gene. CDR3 residues: CASSEGTGPNYGYTF. As DNA, the CDR3 is TGTGCCAGCAGCGAGGGGACAGGTCCTAACTATGGCTACACCTTC.

This clone was counted only a few times. J is TRBJ2-5 and V is TRBV7-9, with 7 nucleotides matching TRBD1. After removal of 5 bases from V and 3 bases from J, the junction contained 9 bases not matched to a gene. This CDR3 spans 15 amino acids. CDR1 is SEHNR and CDR2 is FQNEAQ in the germline V gene (reference sequence). The chain's CDR3 is CASSPSGTEKETQYF. Here the CDR3 DNA reads TGTGCCAGCAGCCCGTCCGGGACAGAGAAAGAGACCCAGTACTTC. Combining the CDR3 with reference TRBV7-9 and TRBJ2-5 gives the whole variable domain DTGVSQNPRHKITKRGQNVTFRCDPISEHNRLYWYRQTLGQGPEFLTYFQNEAQLEKSRLLSDRFSAERPKGSFSTLEIQRTEQGDSAMYLCASSPSGTEKETQYFGPGTRLLVL.

This chain uses TRBV27 with TRBJ2-3; D is uncertain. This CDR3 comprises 14 residues. Deletions cut 2 bases from V and 2 bases from J, with 8 bases between. CDR1 MNHEY and CDR2 SMNVEV come from the germline V gene (reference sequence). CDR3 bases: TGTGCCAGCAGTTTAGGTGCCGCCACAGATACGCAGTATTTT. This sequence encodes CASSLGAATDTQYF.

The V gene is TRBV5-3, the J gene TRBJ1-4; TRBD1 is a possible D gene (6 bases). TRBV5-3 has ORF status, its function being uncertain. This CDR3 has 14 amino acids. Between the trimmed V and J ends, which lost 4 bases and 4 bases, there was a span of 11 bases. CDR3 in amino acids: CARSRPDSNEKLFF. The DNA for the CDR3 is TGTGCCAGAAGCCGCCCGGACAGTAATGAAAAACTGTTTTTT.

V gene TRBV11-2 combines with J gene TRBJ2-7; TRBD1 matches 7 bases. The CDR3 is made up of 16 amino acids. The V segment lost 5 bases and the J segment 0 bases; nucleotides outside the gene matches: 10. Germline CDR1 is SGHAT and CDR2 is FQNNGV. The CDR3 sequence: CASSTNRQGASYEQYF. The CDR3 DNA sequence: TGTGCCAGCAGCACGAACCGACAGGGAGCCTCCTACGAGCAGTACTTC.

V is TRBV11-3 and J is TRBJ1-1, with 9 bases that match TRBD1. CDR1 is SGHNT, CDR2 YENEEA, per germline. The V and J ends lost 6 bases and 1 base, in that order; junction bases with no gene match: 3. The CDR3 has 14 residues. This CDR3 is CASSRGQGNTEAFF. CDR3 nucleotide sequence: TGTGCCAGCAGTCGGGGACAGGGGAACACTGAAGCTTTCTTT.

The CDR3 DNA is TGTGCCAGCAGCCTGGTAGGAGGGGGAGCGAACACTGAAGCTTTCTTT. It encodes CASSLVGGGANTEAFF. The chain recombines TRBV7-2 with TRBJ1-1, with D maybe TRBD1 (6 bases). The CDR3 length is 16 residues. Germline V lookup: CDR1 SGHTA, CDR2 FQGNSA. V shed 5 bases and J shed 1 base, with 17 bases lying between them.

The table lists this clone with a few counts. This chain links TRBV5-6 with TRBJ1-2, with D unclear. V lost 3 bases and J lost 8, with 14 bases in between. In germline, CDR1 is SGHDT, CDR2 YYEEEE. The CDR3 contains 13 residues. The chain's CDR3 is CASSYTQAGGYTF. Here the CDR3 DNA reads TGTGCCAGCAGCTATACCCAAGCTGGGGGCTACACCTTC.

As concerns this clone: A read error may account for a junction end that differs from germline. The chain is built from TRBV27 and TRBJ2-1, with 10 bases fitting TRBD2. Germline CDR1 MNHEY, CDR2 SMNVEV (reference sequence). The CDR3 has 16 amino acids. Here the CDR3 reads CANSSRTSGTYNEQFF. In DNA form, the CDR3 reads TGTGCCAACAGTTCCCGGACTAGCGGAACCTACAATGAGCAGTTCTTC.

A remark on this clone: A junction boundary mismatches the germline segment, possibly from a read error. This chain joins TRBV9 and TRBJ1-1; the match to TRBD1 covers 7 bases. This CDR3 region has 13 residues. Germline CDR1 SGDLS, CDR2 YYNGEE. In nucleotides, the CDR3 is TGTGCCAGCAGTGGCCGAACAGGGGCGGAAGTTTTCTTT. It specifies CASSGRTGAEVFF. Full variable domain (missing parts from reference TRBV9 and TRBJ1-1): DSGVTQTPKHLITATGQRVTLRCSPRSGDLSVYWYQQSLDQGLQFLIQYYNGEERAKGNILERFSAQQFPDLHSELNLSSLELGDSALYFCASSGRTGAEVFFGQGTRLTVV.

The rearrangement joins TRBV15 to TRBJ2-7, with D unresolved. Germline V gene lookup returns CDR1 LNHNV and CDR2 YYDKDF (reference sequence). Deletions cut 0 bases from V and 3 bases from J, with 6 bases between. This CDR3 is 13 amino acids long. The CDR3 bases are TGTGCCACCAGCAGAGAGGCCAACTACGAGCAGTACTTC. Protein: CATSREANYEQYF.

The rearrangement uses TRBV7-2 and TRBJ2-1, with TRBD2 as a possible D gene (6 bases). V was trimmed by 7 bases and J by 3 bases, leaving 10 bases between them. Germline assignment: CDR1 SGHTA and CDR2 FQGNSA. CDR3 size: 13 residues. The CDR3 protein is CASISGYYNEQFF. The CDR3 DNA follows: TGTGCCAGCATTAGCGGTTACTACAATGAGCAGTTCTTC.

The V gene is TRBV7-2, the J gene TRBJ2-7; 11 bases match TRBD2. The CDR3 covers 18 residues. V lost 6 bases to trimming and J lost 2 bases; unmatched junction nucleotides: 15. Germline lookup yields CDR1 SGHTA and CDR2 FQGNSA. The CDR3 DNA follows: TGTGCCAGCAGTTACCCTCCGGGACTAGCGGAGTCCACCTACGAGCAGTACTTC. Translating gives CASSYPPGLAESTYEQYF.

CDR3 sequence: CASSPDRGSNEQFF. As DNA, the CDR3 is TGTGCCAGCAGCCCCGACAGGGGCAGCAATGAGCAGTTCTTC. The V and J genes are TRBV7-7 and TRBJ2-1, with 8 positions matching TRBD1. Germline V gene data show CDR1 as SSHAT and CDR2 as FNYEAQ (reference sequence). The V gene end was trimmed by 5 bases and the J gene end by 6 bases; junction bases not matched to a gene: 6. The CDR3 spans 14 residues.

This clone appeared a single time. V and J are TRBV7-9 and TRBJ2-1; D is unclear. This CDR3 has 15 amino acids. CDR1 is SEHNR, CDR2 FQNEAQ, per germline (reference sequence). Trimming removed 3 bases from V and 3 bases from J, with 12 bases in between. CDR3 bases: TGTGCCAGCAGCTTCCCAGCTTGGGGCTACAATGAGCAGTTCTTC. Residues: CASSFPAWGYNEQFF.

By its share, this clone is medium-sized. V is TRBV7-9 and J is TRBJ2-7, with D possibly TRBD1 on 6 matching bases. The CDR3 totals 13 residues. V was shortened by 4 bases and J by 6 bases, with 13 bases between the two germline ends. Per germline, CDR1 SEHNR and CDR2 FQNEAQ (reference sequence). The CDR3 here is CASSSQGPLEQYF. The CDR3 nucleotides are TGTGCCAGCAGCTCACAGGGACCCCTCGAGCAGTACTTC.

V gene TRBV4-1 combines with J gene TRBJ1-2; D remains ambiguous. The CDR3 is made up of 13 amino acids. V lost 0 bases and J 8 bases, leaving 10 bases between the germline ends. CDR1 is MGHRA and CDR2 is YSYEKL in the germline V gene. The CDR3 here is CASSQDGGQGYTF. As DNA, the CDR3 is TGCGCCAGCAGCCAAGATGGAGGCCAGGGCTACACCTTC.

The table lists this clone with a count of one. The rearrangement uses TRBV21-1 and TRBJ2-3; whether TRBD2, the table's D call, matches the DNA was not checked. TRBV21-1 constitutes a pseudogene. This CDR3 has 19 amino acids. The CDR3 region is CASSKRPGIDRGSTDTQYF. The CDR3 DNA sequence: TGTGCCAGCAGCAAAAGACCCGGGATAGATCGGGGGAGCACAGATACGCAGTATTTT.

This clone rates as medium-sized. The chain is built from TRBV9 and TRBJ2-5; D is perhaps TRBD1 (6 bases). CDR1 SGDLS and CDR2 YYNGEE come from the germline V gene. This CDR3 comprises 15 residues. V lost 3 bases to trimming and J lost 4 bases, with 16 bases between them. Written as DNA, the CDR3 is TGTGCCAGCAGCGCTTCAGGGGCTGGGGGAGAGACCCAGTACTTC. As protein: CASSASGAGGETQYF.

The chain couples TRBV11-1 to TRBJ2-5; D is possibly TRBD2 (6 bases). Per germline, CDR1 SGHAT and CDR2 FQDESV (reference sequence). The CDR3 is made up of 14 amino acids. V was cut by 1 base and J by 5 bases, with 11 bases left in between. CDR3: CASSLGGTGETQYF. The DNA of the CDR3 is TGTGCCAGCAGCTTAGGGGGGACTGGGGAGACCCAGTACTTC.

The chain has TRBV7-7 and TRBJ2-5, with D possibly called TRBD1 or TRBD2 (5 bases each). V gave up 1 base and J gave up 2 bases, with 14 bases separating them. The germline gives CDR1 SSHAT, CDR2 FNYEAQ (reference sequence). The CDR3 runs to 16 residues. The CDR3 loop is CASSLGVGTVQETQYF. The CDR3 nucleotides are TGTGCCAGCAGCTTAGGAGTCGGGACGGTACAAGAGACCCAGTACTTC.